Following are 16 T cell receptor beta chains from one sample sequenced in a study of T cells expressing NK-cell markers. No DNA is given; TCRdb re-called the 5' RACE reads and lists each CDR3 protein once. This sample contains 400,000 or so distinct CDR3 sequences. Material for sequencing was blood T cells: a sorted CD56 or NKG2C T cell subset, CD4+ or CD8+ T cells, or bulk PBMC T cells (not recorded which). Receptors were obtained from a woman aged 45-60 years in good health.

The chain carries TRBV20-1 and TRBJ1-4; TCRdb names TRBD1, which stays unverified in the absence of DNA. The germline CDR1 and CDR2 sequences are DFQATT and SNEGSKA (reference sequence). This CDR3 is 13 amino acids long. The CDR3 sequence is CSAHRGQDEKLFF.

The chain carries TRBV10-3 and TRBJ1-1; TCRdb selects TRBD1, and the lack of DNA leaves this call unchecked. The CDR3 has 16 residues. Looked up from germline, CDR1 is ENHRY and CDR2 is SYGVKD. The CDR3 region is CAISESIGGRGTEAFF.

CDR3 residues: CASSRERESSYNEQFF. The chain is built from TRBV4-1 and TRBJ2-1; the TCRdb D gene call, TRBD2, has no DNA to confirm it. CDR1 is MGHRA, CDR2 YSYEKL, per germline. The CDR3 extends over 16 amino acids.

The genes are TRBV27 and TRBJ1-6; TCRdb's assignment of TRBD1 cannot be checked, as there is no DNA. This CDR3 has 14 residues. CDR1 MNHEY and CDR2 SMNVEV come from the germline V gene (reference sequence). CDR3 sequence: CASSPGQGMSPLHF.

The V gene is TRBV6-2 or TRBV6-3, the J gene TRBJ2-4; TCRdb reports TRBD1, a call that lacks DNA to check it against. The length of the CDR3 is 14 residues. In germline, CDR1 is MNHEY, CDR2 SVGEGT. CDR3 residues: CASSYEGLRNIQYF.

The chain is built from TRBV6-6 and TRBJ2-5; there is no DNA to check the TCRdb D call of TRBD1. CDR1 and CDR2 (germline): MNHNY, SVGAGI (reference sequence). The CDR3 length is 16 residues. The CDR3 protein is CASSYTKGQGQETQYF.

J is TRBJ2-5 and V is TRBV20-1; the TCRdb D gene call, TRBD1, has no DNA to confirm it. The CDR3 runs 14 residues. The V gene's germline CDR1 is DFQATT and CDR2 SNEGSKA (reference sequence). The CDR3 loop is CSASGDRTQETQYF.

The chain carries TRBV10-3 and TRBJ1-1; the TRBD1 assignment by TCRdb is unverifiable without DNA. Germline V lookup: CDR1 ENHRY, CDR2 SYGVKD. There are 14 residues in the CDR3. The CDR3 spells CAISEEGANTEAFF.

The genes are TRBV5-1 and TRBJ2-7; with no DNA, the TCRdb D assignment of TRBD1 cannot be verified. Germline-derived CDR1 and CDR2 are SGHRS and YFSETQ. The CDR3 covers 15 residues. The CDR3 spells CASSLGTGGVYEQYF.

The V and J genes are TRBV4-2 and TRBJ2-2; with no DNA, the TCRdb D assignment of TRBD2 cannot be verified. Germline V gene data show CDR1 as LGHNA and CDR2 as YNFKEQ. CDR3 length: 18 amino acids. CDR3 sequence reads: CASSQVPAETMNTGELFF.

The chain joins TRBV18 to TRBJ1-1; TCRdb outputs TRBD1, but without DNA this stays unchecked. The CDR3 totals 14 residues. CDR1 KGHSH and CDR2 LQKENI come from the germline V gene. CDR3 sequence: CASSPLDTESRAFF.

This chain connects TRBV5-1 to TRBJ2-1; TCRdb lists TRBD2, though no DNA is available to test this call. Looked up from germline, CDR1 is SGHRS and CDR2 is YFSETQ. The CDR3 sequence is 16 residues long. CDR3: CASSLGPGREGNEQFF.

This chain uses TRBV6-1 with TRBJ2-1; with no DNA, the TCRdb D assignment of TRBD1 cannot be verified. Germline assignment: CDR1 MNHNS and CDR2 SASEGT. The CDR3 sequence is 13 residues long. CDR3 protein: CASTPGTQDEQFF.

The rearrangement joins TRBV20-1 to TRBJ2-2; checking the TCRdb D call of TRBD2 is not possible without DNA. The CDR3 runs to 16 residues. From germline, CDR1 is DFQATT and CDR2 SNEGSKA (reference sequence). The CDR3 spells CSARDRGRARTGELFF.

CDR3 region: CASSRARGGQGANEQYF. This chain links TRBV4-1 with TRBJ2-7; TCRdb designates TRBD1, a call that cannot be tested without DNA. The V gene's germline CDR1 is MGHRA and CDR2 YSYEKL. The CDR3 totals 17 residues.

The J gene is TRBJ2-7, the V gene TRBV7-3; TCRdb's D call of TRBD2 is untestable without DNA. CDR3 length equals 15 residues. Per the germline V gene, CDR1 is SGHTA and CDR2 is FQGTGA. The CDR3 is CASSFGPQGFYEQYF. The whole variable domain, filled in from reference TRBV7-3 and TRBJ2-7, reads GAGVSQTPSNKVTEKGKYVELRCDPISGHTALYWYRQSLGQGPEFLIYFQGTGAADDSGLPNDRFFAVRPEGSVSTLKIQRTERGDSAVYLCASSFGPQGFYEQYFGPGTRLTVT.